The 4 T cell receptor beta chains presented below share a single source sample, sequenced in a study of beta chain features in type 1 diabetes. Study results and caveats: Type 1 diabetes patients showed a moderate but significant shortening of TCRB CDR3s in all four CD4+ subsets.

TCRB transcripts that were expressed got sequenced, as all of the isolated RNA had been reverse transcribed. Some clones are missing from TCRdb's copy, which holds only in-frame ones; the method was immunoSEQ multiplex PCR. The repertoire holds about 170,000 clones, with roughly 8% as singletons. These TCRs are of unknown antigen specificity. The material sequenced was central memory CD4+ T cells from blood. These receptors all come from a man younger than 35 with type 1 diabetes.

This chain connects TRBV18 to TRBJ2-1; 10 bases match TRBD2. CDR3 length: 15 amino acids. The germline V gene has CDR1 KGHSH and CDR2 LQKENI. The V segment lost 4 bases and the J segment 6 bases; nucleotides outside the gene matches: 6. This CDR3 reads CASSLLAGAGNEQFF. Here the CDR3 DNA reads TGTGCCAGCTCACTCCTAGCGGGAGCGGGCAATGAGCAGTTCTTC.

A few counts support this clone. V usage is TRBV21-1 and J usage is TRBJ1-1; TRBD1 is taken as the D call from the table, unchecked against the DNA. TRBV21-1 is listed as a pseudogene. The CDR3 has 19 residues. For the CDR3, the DNA is TGTGCCAGCAGCAGCGTCCCCCGTACTGAGACAGGGGTGCGCACTGAAGCTTTCTTT. Protein product: CASSSVPRTETGVRTEAFF.

The rearrangement uses TRBV7-2 and TRBJ2-5, with 15 bases identical to TRBD2. With 6 bases clipped from V and 4 bases from J, the junction kept 9 bases outside the gene matches. The CDR3 spans 17 residues. Germline CDR1 is SGHTA and CDR2 is FQGNSA. CDR3: CASSRTSGGALAETQYF. The CDR3 bases are TGTGCCAGCAGTCGGACTAGCGGGGGGGCACTCGCAGAGACCCAGTACTTC.

V and J are TRBV6-5 and TRBJ2-7; 12 bases match TRBD2. This CDR3 comprises 15 residues. Germline V gene sequence: CDR1 MNHEY, CDR2 SVGAGI. V gave up 6 bases and J gave up 5 bases; unmatched junction bases: 8. CDR3 amino acids: CASSPSGRAFNEQYF. The CDR3 coding sequence is TGTGCCAGCAGCCCTAGCGGGAGGGCCTTTAACGAGCAGTACTTC.